These 24 T cell receptor beta chains were sequenced from one sample in a study of CD8+ T cells in alopecia areata. RNA extraction and reverse transcription yielded cDNA as sequencing template. Data came from immunoSEQ multiplex PCR; TCRdb stores just in-frame clones and leaves some out. The sample has fewer than 250,000 clones; less than 50% are singletons. Noted treatment: oral pan-JAK inhibitor, 5-10 mg twice daily. Sample: CD4+ T cells sorted from blood, taken between weeks 36 and 40, from a patient treated with tofacitinib. The receptors here all came from a human donor with alopecia areata.

The chain couples TRBV4-1 to TRBJ2-7; 9 nucleotides align to TRBD2. The germline CDR1 and CDR2 sequences are MGHRA and YSYEKL. V dropped 1 base and J dropped 5; count of bases not matched to a gene: 12. This CDR3 is built from 17 residues. The chain's CDR3 is CASSQGGVAGVVNEQYF. As DNA, the CDR3 is TGCGCCAGCAGCCAAGGGGGGGTAGCGGGAGTCGTAAACGAGCAGTACTTC.

V and J are TRBV6-1 and TRBJ1-1, with D possibly matching TRBD1 (5 bases). Germline assignment: CDR1 MNHNS and CDR2 SASEGT. Trimming took off 7 bases at V and 4 bases at J, with 16 bases between the two ends. CDR3 length equals 14 residues. This chain's CDR3 is CASTNTGGGTEAFF. In DNA form, the CDR3 reads TGTGCCAGCACTAACACGGGGGGGGGCACTGAAGCTTTCTTT.

A note on this clone: This clone may be a read error of a much larger clone one base away. The J gene is TRBJ2-2, the V gene TRBV5-1, with 13 nucleotides matching TRBD2. V lost 1 base and J lost 0; bases outside the gene matches: 6. There are 19 residues in the CDR3. Germline CDR1 is SGHRS and CDR2 is YFSETQ. The CDR3 bases are TGCGCCAGCAGCTTGCAGGGACTAGCGGGATTCCCGAACACCGGGGAGCTGTTTTTT. Translated, it gives CASSLQGLAGFPNTGELFF.

This clone was seen a few times. The chain joins TRBV7-9 to TRBJ2-1; D is unclear. Trimming took 3 bases from V and 4 from J, leaving 10 bases between them. CDR3 size: 14 residues. Germline assignment: CDR1 SEHNR and CDR2 FQNEAQ (reference sequence). The CDR3 DNA follows: TGTGCCAGCAGCTTTCGGGCAGAGTACAATGAGCAGTTCTTC. Protein product: CASSFRAEYNEQFF.

This clone was recorded many times. The chain joins TRBV6-1 to TRBJ2-4, with D unresolved. Germline-derived CDR1 and CDR2 are MNHNS and SASEGT. V gave up 7 bases and J gave up 6 bases, with 7 bases separating them. The CDR3 is 11 amino acids. CDR3 region: CASTTANIQYF. The CDR3, as DNA: TGTGCCAGCACAACCGCAAACATTCAGTACTTC.

Worth noting for this clone: One end of the junction is discordant with germline, which a read error may explain. Additional DNA sequences in this sample encode the identical CDR3. The chain combines TRBV5-1 with TRBJ1-1; maybe TRBD1 (5 bases). This CDR3 comprises 16 residues. CDR1 is SGHRS, CDR2 YFSETQ, per germline. The CDR3 coding sequence is TGCGCCAGCAGCTTGGTCACGGGGGAAGGGTCGACTGAAGCCTTCTTT. Protein product: CASSLVTGEGSTEAFF.

The CDR3 nucleotides read TGCGCCAGCAGCTGGGGACTAGCGGGAGAGGATACGCAGTATTTT. It is translated as CASSWGLAGEDTQYF. The V call is TRBV5-1, the J call TRBJ2-3, with 14 bases matching TRBD2. Looked up from germline, CDR1 is SGHRS and CDR2 is YFSETQ. V was clipped by 3 bases and J by 6 bases; unmatched bases: 3. CDR3 length: 15 residues. Full variable domain (rest looked up from reference TRBV5-1 and TRBJ2-3): KAGVTQTPRYLIKTRGQQVTLSCSPISGHRSVSWYQQTPGQGLQFLFEYFSETQRNKGNFPGRFSGRQFSNSRSEMNVSTLELGDSALYLCASSWGLAGEDTQYFGPGTRLTVL.

The rearrangement uses TRBV6-5 and TRBJ2-4, with 7 bases that match TRBD1. CDR3 length: 14 amino acids. V lost 2 bases and J lost 9; bases outside the gene matches: 7. Germline values: CDR1 MNHEY, CDR2 SVGAGI. The CDR3 here is CASSYGDSGAIQYF. CDR3 in DNA: TGTGCCAGCAGTTACGGGGACAGTGGGGCCATTCAGTACTTC.

V gene TRBV5-1 combines with J gene TRBJ2-2; 7 bases are shared with TRBD1. CDR3 size: 17 residues. Germline values: CDR1 SGHRS, CDR2 YFSETQ. Trimming removed 0 bases from V and 2 bases from J; junction bases left unmatched: 7. This CDR3 reads CASSLAFGTDNTGELFF. The CDR3, as DNA: TGCGCCAGCAGCTTGGCGTTCGGGACAGATAACACCGGGGAGCTGTTTTTT.

The rearrangement uses TRBV6-5 and TRBJ1-1; TRBD1 is a possible D gene (6 bases). The CDR3 extends over 15 amino acids. The V gene's germline CDR1 is MNHEY and CDR2 SVGAGI. V was cut by 5 bases and J by 10 bases, with 23 bases left in between. The CDR3 reads CASSPRPGRGRSAFF. CDR3 in DNA: TGTGCCAGCAGTCCCCGGCCGGGCAGGGGACGTTCAGCTTTCTTT.

This clone has only a few counts. The rearrangement uses TRBV4-1 and TRBJ2-7; maybe TRBD1 (5 bases). The V end lost 2 bases, the J end lost 1 base, and 12 bases lay between the germline ends. Germline CDR1 MGHRA, CDR2 YSYEKL. The CDR3 spans 15 residues. CDR3 sequence: CASSQTGPISYEQYF. CDR3 coding DNA: TGCGCCAGCAGCCAAACAGGCCCTATTTCCTACGAGCAGTACTTC.

This clone was seen a few times. The same CDR3 is also encoded by other DNA sequences in this sample. V is TRBV29-1 and J is TRBJ1-1; TRBD1 matches 8 bases. The ends lost 3 bases at V and 2 bases at J; junction bases unmatched: 2. Germline CDR1 is SQVTM and CDR2 is ANQGSEA. The CDR3 runs to 13 residues. The CDR3 loop is CSVDDRGNTEAFF. The CDR3 nucleotides read TGCAGCGTTGATGACAGGGGTAACACTGAAGCTTTCTTT.

The J gene is TRBJ2-1, the V gene TRBV6-5, with 9 bases lining up with TRBD2. The CDR3 loop spans 15 amino acids. Germline loops: CDR1 MNHEY, CDR2 SVGAGI. Unmatched junction bases numbered 3, after V lost 0 bases and J lost 6 bases. DNA for the CDR3: TGTGCCAGCAGTTACTCTAGCGGGAGCATCAATGAGCAGTTCTTC. Protein: CASSYSSGSINEQFF.

The table lists this clone with a count of one. The CDR3 sequence is CASSRNGQGNTDTQYF. The CDR3 DNA reads TGTGCCAGCTCGCGCAACGGACAGGGTAATACAGATACGCAGTATTTT. This chain uses TRBV18 with TRBJ2-3, with 8 bases identical to TRBD1. The V segment lost 6 bases and the J segment 3 bases; nucleotides outside the gene matches: 11. Per germline, CDR1 KGHSH and CDR2 LQKENI. This CDR3 contains 16 residues.

V gene TRBV30 combines with J gene TRBJ2-7; weak D call: TRBD2 (6 bases). The CDR3 totals 13 residues. V was clipped by 2 bases and J by 7 bases, with 15 bases between them. CDR1 and CDR2 (germline): GTSNPN, SVGIG (reference sequence). The CDR3 coding sequence is TGTGCCTGGAGTCTCACGACTAGTTTAGAGCAGTACTTC. It is translated as CAWSLTTSLEQYF.

The genes are TRBV7-2 and TRBJ2-2; D remains ambiguous. The CDR3 has 15 residues. The germline gives CDR1 SGHTA, CDR2 FQGNSA. Trimming removed 5 bases from V and 6 bases from J, with 16 bases in between. The CDR3 nucleotides read TGTGCCAGCAGCCCTCGCCCCGGTGGGGCCGGGGAGCTGTTTTTT. Protein product: CASSPRPGGAGELFF.

This clone was observed a few times. The same CDR3 can be traced to other DNA sequences in this sample. V and J are TRBV5-1 and TRBJ2-5; D ambiguous. Germline CDR1 and CDR2: SGHRS and YFSETQ. The CDR3 is 13 residues long. Trimming took 0 bases from V and 1 from J, leaving 4 bases between them. The CDR3 DNA sequence: TGCGCCAGCAGCTTGGGGCTCCAAGAGACCCAGTACTTC. This gives the protein CASSLGLQETQYF.

CDR3: CASSPDRVQYF. In DNA form, the CDR3 reads TGTGCCAGCAGCCCTGACAGGGTGCAGTACTTC. The chain has TRBV2 and TRBJ2-7; 7 bases agree with TRBD1. Unmatched junction bases numbered 5, after V lost 6 bases and J lost 9 bases. The CDR3 is made up of 11 amino acids. Germline V gene sequence: CDR1 SNHLY, CDR2 FYNNEI. Based on the CDR3 plus reference TRBV2 and TRBJ2-7, the full variable domain is EPEVTQTPSHQVTQMGQEVILRCVPISNHLYFYWYRQILGQKVEFLVSFYNNEISEKSEIFDDQFSVERPDGSNFTLKIRSTKLEDSAMYFCASSPDRVQYFGPGTRLTVT.

The gene calls are TRBV5-1 and TRBJ2-1, with unresolved D. Per germline, CDR1 SGHRS and CDR2 YFSETQ. The CDR3 has 16 residues. V was clipped by 0 bases and J by 5 bases, with 15 bases between them. The CDR3 sequence: CASSLAPRFIHNEQFF. As DNA, the CDR3 is TGCGCCAGCAGCTTGGCACCCCGCTTCATCCACAATGAGCAGTTCTTC. Together with reference TRBV5-1 and TRBJ2-1, the CDR3 gives the full variable domain: KAGVTQTPRYLIKTRGQQVTLSCSPISGHRSVSWYQQTPGQGLQFLFEYFSETQRNKGNFPGRFSGRQFSNSRSEMNVSTLELGDSALYLCASSLAPRFIHNEQFFGPGTRLTVL.

The genes are TRBV6-5 and TRBJ2-7, with 12 positions matching TRBD2. The V segment lost 2 bases and the J segment 4 bases; nucleotides outside the gene matches: 3. From germline, CDR1 is MNHEY and CDR2 SVGAGI. This CDR3 region has 15 residues. This CDR3 reads CASSYKTSGSYEQYF. The CDR3 DNA follows: TGTGCCAGCAGTTACAAGACTAGCGGGAGTTACGAGCAGTACTTC.

CDR3 coding DNA: TGCGCCAGCAGCTCCCTGGGGGGAGCGGGAGGCCTCACAGATACGCAGTATTTT. This sequence encodes CASSSLGGAGGLTDTQYF. J is TRBJ2-3 and V is TRBV5-1, with 9 bases aligning to TRBD2. J gave up 2 bases and V 3 bases, and 13 bases lay outside the gene matches. The CDR3 spans 18 residues. Germline values: CDR1 SGHRS, CDR2 YFSETQ.

The genes are TRBV30 and TRBJ1-2; TRBD1 aligns across 10 bases. CDR3 size: 14 residues. The germline V gene encodes CDR1 GTSNPN and CDR2 SVGIG (reference sequence). V lost 8 bases to trimming and J lost 3 bases; unmatched junction nucleotides: 9. In nucleotides, the CDR3 is TGTGCCGGGTCGGGACAGGGGACGTACTATGGCTACACCTTC. Its protein product is CAGSGQGTYYGYTF.

This clone was counted only a few times. The chain employs TRBV9 and TRBJ2-2; D might be TRBD2 (5 bases). Per germline, CDR1 SGDLS and CDR2 YYNGEE. V was cut by 4 bases and J by 6 bases, with 13 bases left in between. This CDR3 contains 14 residues. Written as DNA, the CDR3 is TGTGCCAGCAGCCCTCGGACTGGGGCCGGGGAGCTGTTTTTT. It specifies CASSPRTGAGELFF. Drawing the rest from reference TRBV9 and TRBJ2-2, the complete variable domain is DSGVTQTPKHLITATGQRVTLRCSPRSGDLSVYWYQQSLDQGLQFLIQYYNGEERAKGNILERFSAQQFPDLHSELNLSSLELGDSALYFCASSPRTGAGELFFGEGSRLTVL.

The chain couples TRBV6-5 to TRBJ1-2; no clear D gene. CDR1 and CDR2 from the germline V gene are MNHEY and SVGAGI. Trimming cost V 7 bases and J 3 bases, with 18 bases left between them. The CDR3 contains 15 residues. The CDR3 spells CASTSSLRTDYGYTF. The CDR3 DNA reads as TGTGCCAGCACCTCCTCCTTGCGGACCGACTATGGCTACACCTTC.